These 25 T cell receptor beta chains originate from one sample sequenced in a study of cytomegalovirus exposure and HLA in healthy donors. 13 Jbeta primers and 60 Vbeta primers were used for the PCR. Clones were read by immunoSEQ multiplex PCR, and TCRdb kept only the in-frame ones, dropping some. Altogether 40,000 to 60,000 clones are present, more than 65% being singletons, with the ten largest covering around a tenth. Sequencing was performed on PBMCs. The receptors were gathered from a woman in her fifties or sixties in good health and CMV-seronegative.

This clone was observed a few times. The chain links TRBV5-8 to TRBJ2-1; TRBD2 matches at 12 bases. The CDR3 loop spans 15 amino acids. Germline lookup yields CDR1 SGHTS and CDR2 YDEGEE. Losses at the gene ends were 0 bases for V and 9 bases for J; bases not matched to a gene: 4. CDR3 sequence (DNA): TGTGCCAGCAGCTTGGGACTAGCGGGAGTGGTTGAGCAGTTCTTC. Protein sequence: CASSLGLAGVVEQFF.

V usage is TRBV9 and J usage is TRBJ2-6; maybe TRBD2 (5 bases). Between the trimmed V and J ends, which lost 4 bases and 0 bases, there was a span of 20 bases. This CDR3 is built from 19 residues. Looked up from germline, CDR1 is SGDLS and CDR2 is YYNGEE. CDR3 loop: CASSSRTLSPNSGANVLTF. The CDR3 DNA follows: TGTGCCAGCAGCTCCCGGACTCTCAGTCCTAACTCTGGGGCCAACGTCCTGACTTTC.

The V and J genes are TRBV19 and TRBJ1-1; D gene ambiguous. The CDR3 is made up of 14 amino acids. Between the trimmed V and J ends, which lost 5 bases and 5 bases, there was a span of 15 bases. Germline V CDR1 and CDR2: LNHDA, SQIVND (reference sequence). CDR3 in DNA: TGTGCCAGTAGTCCGGGAGAGGGTGGAACTGAAGCTTTCTTT. It encodes CASSPGEGGTEAFF. Drawing the rest from reference TRBV19 and TRBJ1-1, the complete variable domain is DGGITQSPKYLFRKEGQNVTLSCEQNLNHDAMYWYRQDPGQGLRLIYYSQIVNDFQKGDIAEGYSVSREKKESFPLTVTSAQKNPTAFYLCASSPGEGGTEAFFGQGTRLTVV.

In this sample, this clone turned up a few times. The rearrangement joins TRBV6-5 to TRBJ2-7, with TRBD1 matching over 10 bases. With 5 bases clipped from V and 2 bases from J, the junction kept 3 bases outside the gene matches. CDR3 length: 14 amino acids. The germline V gene encodes CDR1 MNHEY and CDR2 SVGAGI. The CDR3 loop reads CASSPGQGAYEQYF. CDR3 sequence (DNA): TGTGCCAGCAGTCCCGGACAGGGGGCCTACGAGCAGTACTTC.

This sequence joins TRBV6-4 and TRBJ1-2; 8 bases map to TRBD1. The germline CDR1 and CDR2 sequences are MRHNA and SNTAGT. The CDR3 has 15 amino acids. With 5 bases clipped from V and 5 bases from J, the junction kept 10 bases outside the gene matches. CDR3 nucleotides: TGTGCCAGCAGTACTACGCCAGGGGGCGCGTATGGCTACACCTTC. Protein: CASSTTPGGAYGYTF.

This clone was seen a few times. One end of the junction fails to match germline, which may point to a read error. The chain employs TRBV28 and TRBJ2-3; TRBD2 might be the D (5 bases). Germline V gives CDR1 MDHEN, CDR2 SYDVKM. The CDR3 is 16 residues long. The CDR3 sequence: CASSLSGGSDTHTQYF. CDR3 nucleotide sequence: TGTGCCAGCAGTTTATCAGGCGGGTCCGACACACATACGCAGTATTTT.

This chain links TRBV28 with TRBJ1-2; D is perhaps TRBD1 (6 bases). The CDR3 covers 19 residues. V was trimmed by 5 bases and J by 5 bases, leaving 30 bases between them. In germline, CDR1 is MDHEN, CDR2 SYDVKM. CDR3 amino acids: CASSLTVVIGRGGAYGYTF. CDR3 nucleotide sequence: TGTGCCAGCAGTCTCACCGTGGTTATAGGACGCGGGGGGGCGTATGGCTACACCTTC.

This clone was observed a few times. This sequence joins TRBV6-1 and TRBJ2-2; 9 nucleotides agree with TRBD2. The germline V gene has CDR1 MNHNS and CDR2 SASEGT. There are 16 residues in the CDR3. With 4 bases clipped from V and 8 bases from J, the junction kept 11 bases outside the gene matches. The CDR3 loop reads CASSALAGRRMGELFF. The CDR3, as DNA: TGTGCCAGCAGTGCTCTAGCGGGACGGAGGATGGGGGAGCTGTTTTTT.

The chain links TRBV30 to TRBJ2-2; D gene ambiguous. This CDR3 is 12 amino acids long. The V and J ends lost 2 bases and 8 bases respectively, with 9 bases between them. Germline-derived CDR1 and CDR2 are GTSNPN and SVGIG (reference sequence). The CDR3 protein is CAWSFTGGELFF. The CDR3 nucleotides are TGTGCCTGGAGTTTTACCGGGGGGGAGCTGTTTTTT.

The V gene is TRBV25-1, the J gene TRBJ2-3; 7 bases line up with TRBD2. The CDR3 has 15 amino acids. Germline-derived CDR1 and CDR2 are MGHDK and SYGVNS. V shed 4 bases, J shed 2 bases, and the junction held 6 bases outside the gene matches. The CDR3 DNA reads TGTGCCAGCAGTGTTAGCGGGTACCACACAGATACGCAGTATTTT. It is translated as CASSVSGYHTDTQYF.

In its sample, this clone was seen once. This chain links TRBV11-2 with TRBJ2-7; TRBD2 matches 7 bases. Germline trimming cut 6 bases from V and 5 bases from J; bases unmatched to any gene: 7. Germline assignment: CDR1 SGHAT and CDR2 FQNNGV. This CDR3 has 13 amino acids. Here the CDR3 reads CASRLREAHEQYF. The CDR3 DNA reads as TGTGCCAGCAGGCTCCGGGAGGCCCACGAGCAGTACTTC.

As DNA, the CDR3 is TGTGCCAGCAGCCAGCCCGGGACATCGACAGATACGCAGTATTTT. Protein product: CASSQPGTSTDTQYF. The chain has TRBV4-2 and TRBJ2-3; tentative D call: TRBD1 (6 bases). The CDR3 extends over 15 amino acids. The germline V and J ends were trimmed by 3 bases and 3 bases, with 13 bases remaining between them. CDR1 is LGHNA and CDR2 is YNFKEQ in the germline V gene.

This clone has only a few counts. This sequence joins TRBV28 and TRBJ1-6; 9 bases match TRBD1. The junction had 12 bases not matched to a gene; V was cut back by 8 bases and J by 13 bases. The length of the CDR3 is 14 residues. CDR1 is MDHEN and CDR2 is SYDVKM in the germline V gene. DNA for the CDR3: TGTGCCAGCTTACCGGGACAGGGACCTTCGCCCCTCCACTTT. Its translation: CASLPGQGPSPLHF.

CDR3 sequence (DNA): TGTGCCAGCAGCCCGGCCGGGACAGGGGGCATAATTGTTGGCTACACCTTC. This gives the protein CASSPAGTGGIIVGYTF. The chain is built from TRBV7-2 and TRBJ1-2, with 12 bases fitting TRBD1. Germline assignment: CDR1 SGHTA and CDR2 FQGNSA. J was trimmed by 7 bases and V by 5 bases; bases with no gene match: 14. CDR3 size: 17 residues.

The gene calls are TRBV7-2 and TRBJ2-2, with a tentative D call TRBD1 (6 bases). Germline V gene data show CDR1 as SGHTA and CDR2 as FQGNSA. CDR3 size: 14 residues. V dropped 7 bases and J dropped 0 bases, with 9 bases sitting between them. The CDR3, as DNA: TGTGCCAGCATTGAGGGGGCGAACACCGGGGAGCTGTTTTTT. As protein: CASIEGANTGELFF. Full variable domain (missing parts from reference TRBV7-2 and TRBJ2-2): GAGVSQSPSNKVTEKGKDVELRCDPISGHTALYWYRQSLGQGLEFLIYFQGNSAPDKSGLPSDRFSAERTGGSVSTLTIQRTQQEDSAVYLCASIEGANTGELFFGEGSRLTVL.

V usage is TRBV28 and J usage is TRBJ2-1, with 9 bases that match TRBD2. The germline gives CDR1 MDHEN, CDR2 SYDVKM. V gave up 3 bases and J gave up 5 bases; unmatched junction bases: 5. The CDR3 covers 15 residues. The CDR3 DNA sequence: TGTGCCAGCAGTTTTGGGCTAGCGGGGAACAATGAGCAGTTCTTC. It encodes CASSFGLAGNNEQFF.

The chain recombines TRBV5-1 with TRBJ2-2; 9 bases agree with TRBD1. Germline CDR1 SGHRS, CDR2 YFSETQ. This CDR3 spans 14 amino acids. Losses at the gene ends were 3 bases for V and 5 bases for J; bases not matched to a gene: 2. This CDR3 reads CASSWDRVTGELFF. DNA of the CDR3: TGCGCCAGCAGCTGGGACAGGGTAACCGGGGAGCTGTTTTTT.

The genes are TRBV27 and TRBJ2-7; the D gene is possibly TRBD1 (5 bases). The germline V gene encodes CDR1 MNHEY and CDR2 SMNVEV (reference sequence). The CDR3 spans 12 residues. V was cut by 6 bases and J by 6 bases, with 12 bases left in between. CDR3 DNA: TGTGCCAGCAGCAAGAAGGGGTTCGAGCAGTACTTC. Translation gives CASSKKGFEQYF.

The chain recombines TRBV7-9 with TRBJ1-5; weak D call: TRBD1 (5 bases). The CDR3 is 17 residues long. CDR1 SEHNR and CDR2 FQNEAQ come from the germline V gene (reference sequence). V lost 1 base and J lost 3, with 16 bases in between. The CDR3, as DNA: TGTGCCAGCAGCTTAGGGCAGGGAGGGAGTGTCAATCAGCCCCAGCATTTT. It translates to CASSLGQGGSVNQPQHF.

V gene TRBV28 combines with J gene TRBJ1-1, with D uncertain. The CDR3 runs to 13 residues. Trimming took 6 bases from V and 5 from J, leaving 13 bases between them. Looked up from germline, CDR1 is MDHEN and CDR2 is SYDVKM. CDR3 in DNA: TGTGCCAGCAGCCTCGGGGTGGGGACTGAAGCTTTCTTT. It specifies CASSLGVGTEAFF. The full variable domain, rest sourced from reference TRBV28 and TRBJ1-1, is DVKVTQSSRYLVKRTGEKVFLECVQDMDHENMFWYRQDPGLGLRLIYFSYDVKMKEKGDIPEGYSVSREKKERFSLILESASTNQTSMYLCASSLGVGTEAFFGQGTRLTVV.

The chain combines TRBV10-3 with TRBJ2-3; D is perhaps TRBD2 (5 bases). This CDR3 is built from 13 residues. Germline-derived CDR1 and CDR2 are ENHRY and SYGVKD. Trimming cost V 7 bases and J 2 bases, with 10 bases left between them. Here the CDR3 reads CAIMRTPTDTQYF. CDR3 DNA sequence: TGTGCCATCATGCGGACTCCCACAGATACGCAGTATTTT.

The chain recombines TRBV5-1 with TRBJ2-2, with TRBD2 matching 8 bases. The CDR3 consists of 15 residues. With V trimmed by 1 base and J by 6 bases, 5 bases remained unmatched. Looked up from germline, CDR1 is SGHRS and CDR2 is YFSETQ. CDR3 DNA sequence: TGCGCCAGCAGCTTGACAGCGGGGGTGGCCGGGGAGCTGTTTTTT. Protein sequence: CASSLTAGVAGELFF.

V gene TRBV7-2 combines with J gene TRBJ1-4; tentatively, D is TRBD1 (5 bases). Per germline, CDR1 SGHTA and CDR2 FQGNSA. The CDR3 is made up of 14 amino acids. Trimming removed 4 bases from V and 6 bases from J, with 12 bases in between. The CDR3 protein is CASSSAQGYEKLFF. In nucleotides, the CDR3 is TGTGCCAGCAGCTCCGCCCAGGGCTATGAAAAACTGTTTTTT. The whole variable domain, remainder taken from reference TRBV7-2 and TRBJ1-4, is GAGVSQSPSNKVTEKGKDVELRCDPISGHTALYWYRQSLGQGLEFLIYFQGNSAPDKSGLPSDRFSAERTGGSVSTLTIQRTQQEDSAVYLCASSSAQGYEKLFFGSGTQLSVL.

The CDR3 sequence: CASTGTGGTEKLFF. In nucleotides, the CDR3 is TGTGCCAGCACTGGGACAGGGGGAACTGAAAAACTGTTTTTT. The chain joins TRBV2 to TRBJ1-4, with 11 bases fitting TRBD1. The ends lost 7 bases at V and 7 bases at J; junction bases unmatched: 5. This CDR3 contains 14 residues. The germline V gene has CDR1 SNHLY and CDR2 FYNNEI.

This clone was observed a few times. The chain employs TRBV4-2 and TRBJ2-7; 8 nucleotides agree with TRBD2. CDR1 and CDR2 from the germline V gene are LGHNA and YNFKEQ. Germline trimming cut 2 bases from V and 7 bases from J; bases unmatched to any gene: 7. The CDR3 is 14 amino acids. The CDR3 loop reads CASSQSGTRGEQYF. DNA for the CDR3: TGTGCCAGCAGCCAATCCGGGACTAGAGGTGAGCAGTACTTC.